The clone carrying this T cell receptor beta chain was observed a handful of times. All gene names here are mouse names. The read gets to within 4 residues of the CDR3 end, and the germline J gene fills in the rest. Additional DNA sequences in this sample encode the identical CDR3. The data were obtained in a study of CD8+ T cells in alopecia areata. cDNA serving as the sequencing template came from extracted, reverse transcribed RNA. Profiling relied on immunoSEQ multiplex PCR, and the TCRdb table lists in-frame clones only, not all of them. Recorded here are about 270,000 clones, with no singletons, and the ten leading clones hold roughly 1.2%. The authors sorted pooled cutaneous lymph node cells using CD4, CD8alpha, NKG2D, NKG2ACE and other markers. Trimming removed 5 bases from V and 3 bases from J, with 12 bases in between. Germline assignment: CDR1 NSHNY and CDR2 SYGAGN. The CDR3 loop spans 13 amino acids.

The sample consisted of CD4+ T cells sorted from a lymph node. The genes are TRBV13-1 and TRBJ2-7, with D perhaps TRBD1 (6 bases). The receptor comes from a C3H/HeJ mouse with alopecia areata. For the strain, the MHC haplotype given is H2-k. CDR3 DNA, as far as it was read: TGTGCCAGCAGCCCCCGGGACAACTAT. It translates to CASSPRDNY. The whole CDR3 sequence is CASSPRDNYEQYF.